One T cell receptor (beta chain) is described in this entry. This entry comes from a study of T cells after posttransplantation cyclophosphamide. Data came from immunoSEQ multiplex PCR; TCRdb stores just in-frame clones and leaves some out. Found here are 10,000 to 15,000 clones, under 85% of them singletons; the top ten hold about 0.78%. Looked up from germline, CDR1 is SGHNT and CDR2 is YENEEA. V was clipped by 3 bases and J by 0 bases, with 9 bases between them. This CDR3 comprises 14 residues. V usage is TRBV11-3 and J usage is TRBJ2-7; TRBD1 is a possible D gene (5 bases). This receptor was identified in a man aged 50 to 59 in good health, CMV-negative, and a related stem cell transplant donor. Sequencing was carried out using memory CD4+ T cells sorted from PBMCs. The CDR3 region has the DNA TGTGCCAGCAGCTTGGGGCAGAGCTCCTACGAGCAGTACTTC. This encodes CASSLGQSSYEQYF.